This T cell receptor (beta chain) was recorded in a study of T cells in Graves' hyperthyroidism and ophthalmopathy. Study overall: Blood from the periphery was taken at initial diagnosis, before any treatment.

Many counts were recorded for this clonotype. The V end was cut by 1 base, the J end by 1 base, with 13 bases between. The germline gives CDR1 SGHTA, CDR2 FQGTGA. CDR3 length: 16 residues. The diagnostic basis comprised clinical symptoms, serum thyroxine and TRAb, thyroid ultrasound and orbital computed tomography. Researchers took RNA transcripts and amplified the TCR beta CDR3 regions from them. The HTBI set primed first-round TCR CDR3 RT-PCR. TCRdb re-called the multiplex PCR reads through MiXCR, storing one row per CDR3 protein. This sample has 550,000 to 600,000 distinct CDR3 sequences, with 14% found just once.

The chain combines TRBV7-3 with TRBJ2-5; maybe TRBD2 (6 bases). The sequenced material came from blood. This receptor was identified in a woman aged 18-29 years with Graves' ophthalmopathy. In DNA, the CDR3 is TGTGCCAGCAGCTTAAGGGGCCAGGGAGGCCAAGAGACCCAGTACTTC. Encoded protein: CASSLRGQGGQETQYF. Using reference TRBV7-3 and TRBJ2-5 for the parts outside the CDR3, the full variable domain is GAGVSQTPSNKVTEKGKYVELRCDPISGHTALYWYRQSLGQGPEFLIYFQGTGAADDSGLPNDRFFAVRPEGSVSTLKIQRTERGDSAVYLCASSLRGQGGQETQYFGPGTRLLVL.